This T cell receptor beta chain was identified in a study of T-cell memory formation after mild COVID-19. TCRdb ran MiXCR on the 5' RACE reads and lists one entry per CDR3 protein. The table includes roughly 560,000 distinct CDR3 sequences, about 20% detected once. Regarding the study as a whole: The CD4+ clones that contracted clustered mainly within CM and EM, and the CD8+ clones concentrated in EMRA. Clones that contracted from day 15 to 85 had balanced CD4/CD8; later expanders were CD4+ biased. Whether second-wave clones peaking at day 37 were SARS-CoV-2 specific went unconfirmed.

Regarding this clonotype: Its target is not known.

CDR3 size: 16 residues. Trimming removed 4 bases from V and 4 bases from J; junction bases left unmatched: 10. The germline CDR1 and CDR2 sequences are SGHRS and YFSETQ. The sample consisted of PBMCs or a T cell subset sorted from them (not recorded which). The receptor was derived from an adult woman who had mild COVID-19 (a few samples of this study predate the infection). Cell type and time point are not known. J is TRBJ2-5 and V is TRBV5-1; 10 nucleotides match TRBD1. CDR3 DNA: TGCGCCAGCAGCATAGAGACAGGGGGCTTTGGAGAGACCCAGTACTTC. This translates into CASSIETGGFGETQYF.